These T cell receptor beta chains were read from a single sample in a study of blood T cell repertoires in COVID-19. Assay used: immunoSEQ multiplex PCR; TCRdb lists only in-frame clones, some missing. Of roughly 100,000 clones listed, around nine tenths are singletons. Sequencing used peripheral blood. The receptor source for this set is a man between 45 and 60 years old in a cohort sampled during active COVID-19. Both conserved end residues are part of each CDR3. Clone size is shown for a subset of rows, as once, few, many or a class of expanded clone.

J,size,V,CDR3
TRBJ1-1,NA,TRBV19,CASSIAQGGLNTEAFF
TRBJ1-2,NA,TRBV19,CASSIGRAWGYTF
TRBJ2-2,NA,TRBV5-1,CASSQLAGGRTGELFF
TRBJ2-1,NA,TRBV10-2,CASSELSYNEQFF
TRBJ1-5,NA,TRBV7-2,CASSSPGGGQGNQPQHF
TRBJ1-1,NA,TRBV29-1,CSVASVNTEAFF
TRBJ2-3,NA,TRBV5-4,CASSGTGSPDTQYF
TRBJ2-2,NA,TRBV7-6,CASSLVAGGLTGELFF
TRBJ1-1,NA,TRBV6-5,CASSPGALISTEAFF
TRBJ1-2,NA,TRBV3-1/TRBV3-2,CASSQDLSRGGYTF
TRBJ2-5,NA,TRBV19,CASSFQEQETQYF
TRBJ2-3,NA,TRBV10-3,CAISEGLAGSTDTQYF
TRBJ1-4,NA,TRBV5-4,CASSPGQAGNEKLFF
TRBJ1-2,NA,TRBV6-5,CASRDRSVAGYGYTF
TRBJ2-5,NA,TRBV5-4,CASSRGRGRQETQYF
TRBJ1-2,once,TRBV5-4,CASSADRVNYGYTF
TRBJ1-2,NA,TRBV19,CASRETGAYGYTF
TRBJ2-1,NA,TRBV5-1,CASSLARKGQGLRTLNEQFF
TRBJ2-1,NA,TRBV20-1,CSASRQSTYNEQFF
TRBJ1-2,NA,TRBV19,CASSTRVGYTF
TRBJ2-1,NA,TRBV5-1,CASSFDQTKQFF
TRBJ1-4,NA,TRBV5-4,CASSLREQATNEKLFF
TRBJ2-1,NA,TRBV7-9,CASSSPPGTDYNEQFF
TRBJ1-5,NA,TRBV24-1,CATSDFRGNQPQHF
TRBJ2-1,NA,TRBV4-1,CASSQARGSNEQFF
TRBJ1-2,NA,TRBV7-2,CASSLMTGGRYGYTF
TRBJ2-1,NA,TRBV5-7,CASSPGERGDYNEQFF
TRBJ2-1,NA,TRBV19,CASRGSRTRVVEQFF
TRBJ1-3,NA,TRBV5-1,CASSLDGDGNTIYF
TRBJ1-2,NA,TRBV28,CASSPPESYGYTF
TRBJ2-6,NA,TRBV5-1,CASSLAGGSGANVLTF
TRBJ1-2,NA,TRBV7-9,CASSLSEGDYGYTF
TRBJ1-4,NA,TRBV28,CASSSTGGGEKLFF
TRBJ1-1,NA,TRBV2,CASSVDSSNTEAFF
TRBJ2-3,once,TRBV4-1,CASSQEWWAPTDTQYF
TRBJ1-1,NA,TRBV5-1,CASSLVPPGQKNTEAFF
TRBJ2-7,NA,TRBV7-9,CASSPRDNSYEQYF
TRBJ1-1,NA,TRBV19,CASSTTGRPLSPEAFF
TRBJ1-6,NA,TRBV9,CASSPNRANSPLHF
TRBJ2-1,NA,TRBV20-1,CSAEEYNEQFF
TRBJ1-2,NA,TRBV19,CASSRDRGLGGYTF
TRBJ2-2,NA,TRBV5-1,CASSSGQGASGELFF
TRBJ2-5,NA,TRBV9,CASSSGGLETQYF
TRBJ2-7,NA,TRBV11-3,CASSFSTSYEQYF
TRBJ1-2,NA,TRBV12-3/TRBV12-4,CASSFGGRNGYTF
TRBJ1-6,NA,TRBV7-6,CASSLGGLRSNSPLHF
TRBJ2-3,NA,TRBV28,CATRQWVTEGDTQYF
TRBJ2-1,NA,TRBV20-1,CSAIGGQFF
TRBJ2-1,NA,TRBV6-5,CASSATGTSGYEQFF
TRBJ2-7,NA,TRBV4-3,CASSVQTSGDYEQYF
TRBJ2-3,NA,TRBV12-5,CASAPSGGKGTDTQYF
TRBJ1-1,many,TRBV6-5,CASRQGGRTEAFF